This paragraph covers one TCR beta chain sequence. What it recognizes is unknown. TCRdb's table, derived via immunoSEQ multiplex PCR, lists solely in-frame clones and lacks some. The table has under 250,000 clones, 85% to 90% seen once. The sample originates from a study of cytomegalovirus exposure and HLA in healthy donors. Broader study findings: The authors listed some 160 TCR beta chains as cytomegalovirus-associated. The classifier reportedly diagnosed cytomegalovirus status with high specificity and sensitivity. According to a subsequent analysis, TCR clusters identified in the first cohort showed a tendency to co-occur across the 110 or so validation repertoires. A few of the chains that were CMV-associated were confirmed in vitro to be specific for CMV antigens.

This CDR3 has 18 residues. CDR1 is MDHEN and CDR2 is SYDVKM in the germline V gene. Losses at the gene ends were 2 bases for V and 3 bases for J; bases not matched to a gene: 12. This chain connects TRBV28 to TRBJ2-1, with 8 nucleotides matching TRBD2. The TCR was taken from a man aged 18 to 29 in good health and CMV-seronegative. Sequences were obtained from PBMCs. CDR3 nucleotide sequence: TGTGCCAGCAGTTTAATAACGGGAGGGGGGCCCCTCTACAATGAGCAGTTCTTC. It specifies CASSLITGGGPLYNEQFF.